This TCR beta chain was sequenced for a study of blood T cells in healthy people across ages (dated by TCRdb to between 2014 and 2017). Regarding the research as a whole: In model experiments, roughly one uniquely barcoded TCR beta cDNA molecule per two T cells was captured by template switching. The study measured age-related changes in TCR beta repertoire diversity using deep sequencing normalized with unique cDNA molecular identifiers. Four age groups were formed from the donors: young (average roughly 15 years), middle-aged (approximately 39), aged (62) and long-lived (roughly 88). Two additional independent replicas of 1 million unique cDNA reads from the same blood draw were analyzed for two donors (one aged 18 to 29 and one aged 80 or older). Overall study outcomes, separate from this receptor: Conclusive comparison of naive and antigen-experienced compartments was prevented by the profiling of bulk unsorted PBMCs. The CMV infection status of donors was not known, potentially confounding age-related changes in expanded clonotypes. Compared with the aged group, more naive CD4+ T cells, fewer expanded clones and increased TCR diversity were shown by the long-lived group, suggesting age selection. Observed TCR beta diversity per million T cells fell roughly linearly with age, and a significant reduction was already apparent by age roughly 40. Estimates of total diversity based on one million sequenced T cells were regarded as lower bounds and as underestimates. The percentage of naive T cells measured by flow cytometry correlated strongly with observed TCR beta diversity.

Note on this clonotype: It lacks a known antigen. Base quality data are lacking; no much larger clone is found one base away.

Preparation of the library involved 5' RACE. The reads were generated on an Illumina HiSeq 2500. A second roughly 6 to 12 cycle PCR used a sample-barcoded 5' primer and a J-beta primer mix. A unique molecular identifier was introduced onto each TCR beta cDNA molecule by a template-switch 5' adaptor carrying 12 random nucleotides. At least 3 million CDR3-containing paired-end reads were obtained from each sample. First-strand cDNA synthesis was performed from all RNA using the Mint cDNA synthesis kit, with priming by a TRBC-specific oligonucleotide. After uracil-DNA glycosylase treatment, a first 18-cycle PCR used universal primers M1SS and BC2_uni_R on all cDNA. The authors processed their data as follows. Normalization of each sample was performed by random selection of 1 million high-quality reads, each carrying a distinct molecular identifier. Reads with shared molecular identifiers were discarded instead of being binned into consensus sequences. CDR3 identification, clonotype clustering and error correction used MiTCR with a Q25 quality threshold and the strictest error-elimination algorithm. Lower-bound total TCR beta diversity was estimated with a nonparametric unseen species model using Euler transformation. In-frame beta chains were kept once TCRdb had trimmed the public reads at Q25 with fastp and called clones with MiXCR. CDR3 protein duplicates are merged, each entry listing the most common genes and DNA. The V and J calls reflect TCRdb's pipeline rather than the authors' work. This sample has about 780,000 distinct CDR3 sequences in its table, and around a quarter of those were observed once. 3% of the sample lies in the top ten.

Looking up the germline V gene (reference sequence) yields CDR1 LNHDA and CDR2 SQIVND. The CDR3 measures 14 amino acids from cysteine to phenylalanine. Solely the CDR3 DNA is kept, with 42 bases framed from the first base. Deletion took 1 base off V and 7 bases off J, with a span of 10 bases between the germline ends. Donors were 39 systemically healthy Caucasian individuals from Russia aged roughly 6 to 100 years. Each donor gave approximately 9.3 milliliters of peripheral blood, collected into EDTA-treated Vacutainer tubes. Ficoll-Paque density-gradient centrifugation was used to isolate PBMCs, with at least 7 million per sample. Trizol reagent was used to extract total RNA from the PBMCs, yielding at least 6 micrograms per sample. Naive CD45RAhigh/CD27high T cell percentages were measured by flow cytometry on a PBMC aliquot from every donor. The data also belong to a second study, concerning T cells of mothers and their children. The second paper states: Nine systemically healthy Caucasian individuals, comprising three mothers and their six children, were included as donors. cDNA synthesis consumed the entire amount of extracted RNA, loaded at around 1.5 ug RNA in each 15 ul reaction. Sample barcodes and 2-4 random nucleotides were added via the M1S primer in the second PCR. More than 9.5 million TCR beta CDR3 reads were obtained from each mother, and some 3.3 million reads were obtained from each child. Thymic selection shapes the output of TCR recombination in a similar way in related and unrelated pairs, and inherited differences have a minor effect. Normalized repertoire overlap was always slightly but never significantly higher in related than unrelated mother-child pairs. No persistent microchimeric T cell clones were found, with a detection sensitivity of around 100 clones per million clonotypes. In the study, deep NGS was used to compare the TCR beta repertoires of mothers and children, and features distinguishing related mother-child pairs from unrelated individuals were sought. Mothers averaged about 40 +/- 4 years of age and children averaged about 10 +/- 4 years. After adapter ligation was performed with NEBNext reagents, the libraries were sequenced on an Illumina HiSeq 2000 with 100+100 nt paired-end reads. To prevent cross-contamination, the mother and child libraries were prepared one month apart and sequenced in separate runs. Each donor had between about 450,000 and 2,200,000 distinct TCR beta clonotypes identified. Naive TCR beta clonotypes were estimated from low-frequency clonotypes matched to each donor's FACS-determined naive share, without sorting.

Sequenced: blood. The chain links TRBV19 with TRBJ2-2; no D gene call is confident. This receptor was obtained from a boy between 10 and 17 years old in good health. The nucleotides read TGTGCCAGTAGTATAGGGCAGAAGAACGGGGAGCTGTTTTTT. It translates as CASSIGQKNGELFF.